This T cell receptor (beta chain) is drawn from a study of shared clonotypes between healthy human individuals. Germline assignment: CDR1 LNHDA and CDR2 SQIVND (reference sequence). V was pared by 3 bases and J by 2 bases, with 17 bases of the junction left unmatched. This CDR3 contains 19 residues. Assay: immunoSEQ multiplex PCR; the TCRdb copy retains only in-frame clones and omits some. The repertoire holds hundreds of thousands of clones, with about 95% as singletons. The naive CD8 subset, CD45RO-negative cells positively selected for CCR7, excluded terminally differentiated effector memory CD45RA+ cells. Donors were healthy HIV-negative adults without recently reported acute infections or vaccinations.

This TCR derives from a woman under 40 in good health. Sequences were obtained from naive CD8+ T cells sorted from blood. The rearrangement joins TRBV19 to TRBJ2-3, with 7 bases fitting TRBD2. CDR3 in DNA: TGTGCCAGTAGTATTTCCGTTAAGGACCCTAGCGGCTTCACAGATACGCAGTATTTT. Encoded protein: CASSISVKDPSGFTDTQYF.